This TCR beta chain was sequenced during a study of regulatory T cells in long-lasting Graves disease. Study results and caveats: Persistent patients shared more public clonotypes (under 3,000) than newly diagnosed patients (under 1,000).

Arm-PCR with iRepertoire HTBI primers amplified the CDR3 regions for these TCR beta libraries. MiXCR, run by TCRdb on the multiplex PCR reads, gives a single entry per CDR3 protein. The table has about 460,000 distinct CDR3 sequences, approximately 23% seen once. The CDR3 sequence is 15 residues long. Between the trimmed V and J ends, which lost 5 bases and 2 bases, there was a span of 15 bases. CDR1 and CDR2 from the germline V gene are SEHNR and FQNEAQ (reference sequence). Time point indicated: persistent/refractory GD, antithyroid drugs over 5 years with positive TRAb. PBMC-extracted RNA yielded the TCR library. Comments on this clonotype: Its antigen is as yet unknown.

The rearrangement uses TRBV7-9 and TRBJ1-1; perhaps TRBD1 as D (6 bases). The origin of this receptor is a female donor with Graves disease. Here the sequenced sample was peripheral blood mononuclear cells (PBMCs), taken when the disease was refractory, from a patient treated with antithyroid drugs. CDR3 sequence: CASSRRGQKNTEAFF. The CDR3 bases are TGTGCCAGCAGCAGGCGGGGACAAAAAAACACTGAAGCTTTCTTT.